These T cell receptor beta chains were read from a single sample in a study of T-cell reconstitution after alpha-beta-depleted transplantation in children. TCRdb re-analysed the PCR reads in MiXCR, keeping a single row per CDR3 protein. The repertoire consists of fewer than 400,000 distinct CDR3 sequences, with roughly 22% occurring once and the leading ten covering about 3.8%. The source was PBMCs from the stem cell graft donor, collected from the stem cell graft. The receptors shown here come from a human donor who donated a stem cell graft to a child with acute myeloid leukemia. The CDR3 runs from the conserved cysteine through the conserved F or W. Fields, in order: V gene, D gene, J gene, clone size, CDR3 DNA, CDR3 protein. A D gene is named only where the DNA matches it firmly. Size is stated for part of the rows, as once, few or many counts, or as a class when the clone is expanded.

V: TRBV7-2
D: TRBD2
J: TRBJ2-3
size: few
DNA: TGTGCCAGCAGCTTAGCTCCTACTAGCGGGAGAGCAGATACGCAGTATTTT
CDR3: CASSLAPTSGRADTQYF

V: TRBV18
D: NA
J: TRBJ1-1
size: few
DNA: TGTGCCAGCTCACCTACCCCCGTCGGAGGGATGACTGAAGCTTTCTTT
CDR3: CASSPTPVGGMTEAFF

V: TRBV20-1
D: NA
J: TRBJ2-7
size: few
DNA: TGCAGTGCTAGAGCCGGGACACCGTTGTACGAGCAGTACTTC
CDR3: CSARAGTPLYEQYF

V: TRBV12-3/TRBV12-4
D: NA
J: TRBJ1-1
size: few
DNA: TGTGCCAGCAGTTTTGGGTTGGTGAACACTGAAGCTTTCTTT
CDR3: CASSFGLVNTEAFF

V: TRBV7-9
D: TRBD1
J: TRBJ2-3
size: few
DNA: TGTGCCAGCAGCTCCGGGACAGGCACAGATACGCAGTATTTT
CDR3: CASSSGTGTDTQYF

V: TRBV9
D: NA
J: TRBJ2-2
size: few
DNA: TGTGCCAGCAGCGTAGGCGTAGGGAGAACCGGGGAGCTGTTTTTT
CDR3: CASSVGVGRTGELFF

V: TRBV20-1
D: TRBD1
J: TRBJ2-4
size: few
DNA: TGCAGTGCGCGCCGGGACAGCAAAAACATTCAGTACTTC
CDR3: CSARRDSKNIQYF

V: TRBV29-1
D: NA
J: TRBJ2-1
size: many
DNA: TGCAGCTGGGCCTTGCGGAATGAGCAGTTCTTC
CDR3: CSWALRNEQFF

V: TRBV28
D: NA
J: TRBJ2-6
size: NA
DNA: TGTGCCAGGGTGGGCAGCCCCCTCTCTGGGGCCAACGTCCTGACTTTC
CDR3: CARVGSPLSGANVLTF

V: TRBV5-6
D: NA
J: TRBJ2-2
size: NA
DNA: TGTGCCAGCAGCTTATTGTCCCAGGCTAACACCGGGGAGCTGTTTTTT
CDR3: CASSLLSQANTGELFF

V: TRBV20-1
D: NA
J: TRBJ2-3
size: many
DNA: TGCAGTGCTAGAGATAGTATCGGTGCCAGGGCGGATACGCAGTATTTT
CDR3: CSARDSIGARADTQYF

V: TRBV5-1
D: NA
J: TRBJ1-3
size: NA
DNA: TGCGCCAGCAGCTTGGCCGGGAGCCCCTCTGGAAACACCATATATTTT
CDR3: CASSLAGSPSGNTIYF

V: TRBV6-1
D: TRBD2
J: TRBJ2-7
size: few
DNA: TGTGCCAGCAGAAGACTAGCGGAGAGGGGCTACGAGCAGTACTTC
CDR3: CASRRLAERGYEQYF

V: TRBV15
D: NA
J: TRBJ1-1
size: few
DNA: TGTGCCACCAGCAGAGGGGGGGGGTTCACTGAAGCTTTCTTT
CDR3: CATSRGGGFTEAFF

V: TRBV6-5
D: NA
J: TRBJ1-2
size: NA
DNA: TGTGCCAGCAGTTACCTGGGAGGGGCTACCGATGGCTACACCTTC
CDR3: CASSYLGGATDGYTF